This T cell receptor (beta chain) was sequenced for a study of CD8 T cells in ankylosing spondylitis. As the method for making TCR beta libraries, quantitative 5'-RACE with molecular barcodes was used. One entry per CDR3 protein, called by TCRdb with MiXCR from the 5' RACE reads. The profile shows about 500,000 distinct CDR3 sequences, under 5.5% of them singletons. This clonotype was counted ten times or more. Its antigen is undetermined. The V gene lost 8 bases and the J gene lost 6 bases, with 8 bases spanning the gap. Germline-derived CDR1 and CDR2 are SQVTM and ANQGSEA. The CDR3 is made up of 10 amino acids. Whole-study results and caveats: It appeared that ankylosing spondylitis blood was characterized by a TCR beta motif of roughly 8 highly homologous variants. Disease-linked clones displayed a CD8+ phenotype and appeared relatively rarely in peripheral blood. Enrichment of disease-linked clones was reportedly significant in matched ankylosing spondylitis synovial fluid. Earlier reports found some motif variants in synovial fluid and blood in reactive arthritis.

Sequencing was carried out using blood, either unsorted or a sorted T cell fraction (not recorded which). This chain joins TRBV29-1 and TRBJ2-1; D is ambiguous. The receptor was isolated from a male donor with ankylosing spondylitis. CDR3 bases: TGCAGCTCGGGTAGCAATGAGCAGTTCTTC. This encodes CSSGSNEQFF.